This T cell receptor (beta chain) is from a study of cytomegalovirus exposure and HLA in healthy donors. General observations from the study: Because they were indistinguishable, some V segments, including TRBV6-2 and TRBV6-3, were excluded.

The germline CDR1 and CDR2 sequences are SGHAT and FQDESV (reference sequence). V was trimmed by 5 bases and J by 3 bases, leaving 14 bases between them. The CDR3 length is 15 residues. On this clone itself: What it binds is not known.

Amplification used 60 Vbeta primers and 13 Jbeta primers. Measured with immunoSEQ multiplex PCR; TCRdb has only the in-frame clones, and not every one. The data show approximately 130,000 clones, about two thirds seen once. Sequenced material: PBMCs. The chain joins TRBV11-1 to TRBJ2-1; possible D gene TRBD1, 6 bases. The sequence derives from a middle-aged man in good health and CMV-seropositive. As DNA, the CDR3 is TGTGCCAGCAGCCGTTCACAGGGAAACTACAATGAGCAGTTCTTC. Translating gives CASSRSQGNYNEQFF.